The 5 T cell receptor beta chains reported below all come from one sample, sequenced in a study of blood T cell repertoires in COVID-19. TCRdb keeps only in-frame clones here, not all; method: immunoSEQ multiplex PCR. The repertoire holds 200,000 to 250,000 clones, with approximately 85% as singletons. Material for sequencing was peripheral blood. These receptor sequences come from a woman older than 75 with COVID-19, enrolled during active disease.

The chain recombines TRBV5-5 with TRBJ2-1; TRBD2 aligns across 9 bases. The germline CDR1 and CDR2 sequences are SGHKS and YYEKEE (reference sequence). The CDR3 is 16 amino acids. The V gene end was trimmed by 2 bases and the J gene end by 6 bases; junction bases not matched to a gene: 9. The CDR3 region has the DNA TGTGCCAGCAGCTTCCCCCGACTAGCGGTGATCAATGAGCAGTTCTTC. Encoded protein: CASSFPRLAVINEQFF.

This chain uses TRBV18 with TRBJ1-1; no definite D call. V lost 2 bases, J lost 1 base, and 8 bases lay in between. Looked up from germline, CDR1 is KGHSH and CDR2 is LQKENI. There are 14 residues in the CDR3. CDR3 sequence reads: CASSPKRENTEAFF. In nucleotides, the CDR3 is TGTGCCAGCTCACCAAAACGGGAGAACACTGAAGCTTTCTTT. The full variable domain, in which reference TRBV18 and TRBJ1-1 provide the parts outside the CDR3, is NAGVMQNPRHLVRRRGQEARLRCSPMKGHSHVYWYRQLPEEGLKFMVYLQKENIIDESGMPKERFSAEFPKEGPSILRIQQVVRGDSAAYFCASSPKRENTEAFFGQGTRLTVV.

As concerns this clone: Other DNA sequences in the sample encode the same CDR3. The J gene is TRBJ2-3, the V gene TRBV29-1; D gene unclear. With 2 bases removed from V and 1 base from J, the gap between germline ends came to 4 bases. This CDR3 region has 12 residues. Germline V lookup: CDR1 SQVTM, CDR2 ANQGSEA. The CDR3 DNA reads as TGCAGCGTTGAACAGGGCACAGATACGCAGTATTTT. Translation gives CSVEQGTDTQYF.

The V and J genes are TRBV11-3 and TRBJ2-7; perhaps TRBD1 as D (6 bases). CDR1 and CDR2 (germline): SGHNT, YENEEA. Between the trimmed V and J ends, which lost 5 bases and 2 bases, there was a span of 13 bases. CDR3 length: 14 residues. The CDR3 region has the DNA TGTGCCAGCAGCGCCCGGGACAAGACCTACGAGCAGTACTTC. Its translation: CASSARDKTYEQYF.

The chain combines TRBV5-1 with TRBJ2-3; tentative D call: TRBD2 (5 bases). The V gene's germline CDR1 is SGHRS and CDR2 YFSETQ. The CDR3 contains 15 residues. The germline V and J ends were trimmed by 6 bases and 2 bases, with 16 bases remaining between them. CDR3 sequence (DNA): TGCGCCAGCACCATTGGGGTCGGGGACACAGATACGCAGTATTTT. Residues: CASTIGVGDTDTQYF.